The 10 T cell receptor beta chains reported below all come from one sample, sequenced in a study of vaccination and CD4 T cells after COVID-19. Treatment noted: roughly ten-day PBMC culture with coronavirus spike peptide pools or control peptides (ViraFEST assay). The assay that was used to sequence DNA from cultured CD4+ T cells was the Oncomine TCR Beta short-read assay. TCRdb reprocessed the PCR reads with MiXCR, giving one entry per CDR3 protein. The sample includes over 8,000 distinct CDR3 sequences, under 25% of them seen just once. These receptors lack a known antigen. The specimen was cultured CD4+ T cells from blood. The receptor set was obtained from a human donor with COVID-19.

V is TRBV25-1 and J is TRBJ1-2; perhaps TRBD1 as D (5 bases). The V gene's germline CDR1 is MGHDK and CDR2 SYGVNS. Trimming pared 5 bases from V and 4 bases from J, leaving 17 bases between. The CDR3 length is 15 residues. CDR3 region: CASSRPGTSTYGYTF. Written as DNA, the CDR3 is TGTGCCAGCAGTCGGCCAGGGACGTCAACCTATGGCTACACCTTC.

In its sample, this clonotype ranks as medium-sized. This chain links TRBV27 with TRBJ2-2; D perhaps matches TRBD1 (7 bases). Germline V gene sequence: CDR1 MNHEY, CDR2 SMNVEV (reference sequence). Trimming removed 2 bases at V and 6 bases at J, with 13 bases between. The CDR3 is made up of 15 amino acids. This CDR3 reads CASSLQGGTSGELFF. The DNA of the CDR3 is TGTGCCAGCAGTTTACAGGGGGGAACCTCCGGGGAGCTGTTTTTT.

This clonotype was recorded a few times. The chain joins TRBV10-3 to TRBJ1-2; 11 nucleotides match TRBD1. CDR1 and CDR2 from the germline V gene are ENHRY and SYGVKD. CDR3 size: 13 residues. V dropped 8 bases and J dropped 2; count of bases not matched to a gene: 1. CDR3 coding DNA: TGTGCCATCGGGACAGGGGGGAACTATGGCTACACCTTC. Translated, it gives CAIGTGGNYGYTF.

Here the CDR3 reads CSAPDWKRRTDTQYF. The DNA of the CDR3 is TGCAGTGCGCCCGACTGGAAAAGACGCACAGATACGCAGTATTTT. The V call is TRBV20-1, the J call TRBJ2-3, with no clear D. The V gene lost 6 bases and the J gene lost 1 base, with 17 bases spanning the gap. Germline V lookup: CDR1 DFQATT, CDR2 SNEGSKA (reference sequence). The CDR3 covers 15 residues.

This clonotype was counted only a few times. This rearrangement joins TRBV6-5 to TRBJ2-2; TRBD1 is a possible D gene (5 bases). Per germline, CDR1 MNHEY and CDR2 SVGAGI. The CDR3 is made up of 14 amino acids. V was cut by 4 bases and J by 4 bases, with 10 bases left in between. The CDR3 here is CASSFPDSTGELFF. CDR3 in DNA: TGTGCCAGCAGTTTCCCCGACAGCACCGGGGAGCTGTTTTTT.

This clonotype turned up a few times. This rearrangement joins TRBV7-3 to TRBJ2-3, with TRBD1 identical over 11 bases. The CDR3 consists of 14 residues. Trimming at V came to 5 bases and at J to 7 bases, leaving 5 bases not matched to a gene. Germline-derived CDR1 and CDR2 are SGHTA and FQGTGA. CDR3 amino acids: CASSVDRGQHTQYF. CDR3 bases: TGTGCCAGCAGCGTGGACAGGGGGCAACATACGCAGTATTTT.

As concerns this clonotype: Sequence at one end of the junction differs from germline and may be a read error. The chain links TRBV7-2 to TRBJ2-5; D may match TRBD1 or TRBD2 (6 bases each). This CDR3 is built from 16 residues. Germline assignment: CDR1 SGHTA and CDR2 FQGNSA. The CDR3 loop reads CASSYGTGLGEEIQYF. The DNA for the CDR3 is TGTGCCAGCAGCTACGGTACAGGGTTGGGGGAGGAGATCCAGTACTTC.

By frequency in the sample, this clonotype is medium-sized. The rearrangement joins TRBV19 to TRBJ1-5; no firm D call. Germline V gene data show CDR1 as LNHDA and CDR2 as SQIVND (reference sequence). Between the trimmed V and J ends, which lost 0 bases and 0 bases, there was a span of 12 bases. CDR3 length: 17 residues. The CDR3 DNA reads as TGTGCCAGTAGTATAGAAAGACGGTTGTATAGCAATCAGCCCCAGCATTTT. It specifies CASSIERRLYSNQPQHF.

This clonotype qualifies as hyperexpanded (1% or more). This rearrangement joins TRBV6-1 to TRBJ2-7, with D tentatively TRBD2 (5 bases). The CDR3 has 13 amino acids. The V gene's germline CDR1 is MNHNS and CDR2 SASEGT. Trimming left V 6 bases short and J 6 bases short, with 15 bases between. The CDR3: CASSGVEDGEQYF. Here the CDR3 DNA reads TGTGCCAGCAGCGGGGTGGAGGACGGCGAGCAGTACTTC.

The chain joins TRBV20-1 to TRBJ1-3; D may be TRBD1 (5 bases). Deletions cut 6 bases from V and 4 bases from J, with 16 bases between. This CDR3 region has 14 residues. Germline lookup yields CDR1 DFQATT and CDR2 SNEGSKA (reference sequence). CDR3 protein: CSAGVNGIGNTIYF. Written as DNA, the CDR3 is TGCAGTGCGGGGGTCAATGGCATCGGAAACACCATATATTTT.